The T cell receptor beta chain under discussion was sequenced for a study of T cell responses to AZD1222 COVID-19 vaccine. Study outcomes and limitations: No repertoire was sampled before or during the peak T cell response, only after it. A reported finding is that nearly half of spike-specific TCRs target unmutated variant regions.

On this clone itself: Its antigen remains unknown.

The CDR3 is 13 residues long. Trimming removed 3 bases from V and 4 bases from J; junction bases left unmatched: 2. The germline gives CDR1 PRHDT, CDR2 FYEKMQ (reference sequence). The assay was immunoSEQ multiplex PCR, and TCRdb's table has in-frame clones only and misses some. The data contain some 180,000 clones, about 90% of them singletons. Analyses pooled second doses at about 4 or about 12 weeks. The material was peripheral blood, obtained 28 days after the second AZD1222 dose. This receptor was identified in an adult who received the AZD1222 COVID-19 vaccine. The chain is built from TRBV13 and TRBJ1-2, with 7 bases matching TRBD1. CDR3 in amino acids: CASSFSGGYGYTF. The CDR3 nucleotides read TGTGCCAGCAGCTTCTCAGGGGGCTATGGCTACACCTTC.